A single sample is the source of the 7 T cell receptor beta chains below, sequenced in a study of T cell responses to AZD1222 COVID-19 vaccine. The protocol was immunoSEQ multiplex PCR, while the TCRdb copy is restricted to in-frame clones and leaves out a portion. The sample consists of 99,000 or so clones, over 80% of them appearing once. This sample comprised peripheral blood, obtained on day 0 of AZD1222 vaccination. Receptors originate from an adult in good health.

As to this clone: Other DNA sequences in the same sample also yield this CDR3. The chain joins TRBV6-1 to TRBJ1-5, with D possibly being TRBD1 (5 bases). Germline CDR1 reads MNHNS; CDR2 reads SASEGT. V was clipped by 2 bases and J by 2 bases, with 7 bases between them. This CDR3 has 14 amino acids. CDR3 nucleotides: TGTGCCAGCAGTGAACAGGGAGGCAATCAGCCCCAGCATTTT. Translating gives CASSEQGGNQPQHF.

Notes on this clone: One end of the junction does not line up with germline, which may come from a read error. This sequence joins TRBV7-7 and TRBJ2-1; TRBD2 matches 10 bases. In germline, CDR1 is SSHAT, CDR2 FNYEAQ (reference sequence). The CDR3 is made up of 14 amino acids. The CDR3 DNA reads TGTGCTAGCAGCTTAAGGCAGCGGGGGGGTGAGCAGTTCTTC. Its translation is CASSLRQRGGEQFF.

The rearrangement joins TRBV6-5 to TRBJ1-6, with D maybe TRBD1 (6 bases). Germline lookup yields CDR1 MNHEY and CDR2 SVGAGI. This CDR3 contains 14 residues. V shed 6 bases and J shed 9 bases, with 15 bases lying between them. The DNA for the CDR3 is TGTGCCAGCAGGATAACAGGGTTCGGTTCACCCCTCCACTTT. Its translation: CASRITGFGSPLHF.

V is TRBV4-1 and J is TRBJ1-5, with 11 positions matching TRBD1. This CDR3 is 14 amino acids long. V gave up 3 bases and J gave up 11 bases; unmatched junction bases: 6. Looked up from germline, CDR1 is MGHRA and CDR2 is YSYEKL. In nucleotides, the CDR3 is TGCGCCAGCAGCCAGGACAGGGGGCAGAGGGCCCAGCATTTT. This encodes CASSQDRGQRAQHF.

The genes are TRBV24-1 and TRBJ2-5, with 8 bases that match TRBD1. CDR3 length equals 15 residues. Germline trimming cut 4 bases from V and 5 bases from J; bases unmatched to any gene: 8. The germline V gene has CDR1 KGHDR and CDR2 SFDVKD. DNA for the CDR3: TGTGCCACCAGTGACCCCGGACAGGGTGGGGAGACCCAGTACTTC. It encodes CATSDPGQGGETQYF.

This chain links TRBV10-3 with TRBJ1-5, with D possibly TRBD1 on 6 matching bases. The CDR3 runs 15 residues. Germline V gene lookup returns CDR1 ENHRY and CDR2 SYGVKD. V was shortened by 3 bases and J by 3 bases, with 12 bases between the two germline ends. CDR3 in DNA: TGTGCCATCAGTGAAGGGCAGGGGTCCAATCAGCCCCAGCATTTT. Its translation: CAISEGQGSNQPQHF.

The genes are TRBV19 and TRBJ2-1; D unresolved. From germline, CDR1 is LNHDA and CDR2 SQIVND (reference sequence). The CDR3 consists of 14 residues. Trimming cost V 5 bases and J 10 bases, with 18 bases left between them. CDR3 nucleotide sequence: TGTGCCAGTAGTTTTGTCCTCGGCACATACGAGCAGTTCTTC. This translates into CASSFVLGTYEQFF.